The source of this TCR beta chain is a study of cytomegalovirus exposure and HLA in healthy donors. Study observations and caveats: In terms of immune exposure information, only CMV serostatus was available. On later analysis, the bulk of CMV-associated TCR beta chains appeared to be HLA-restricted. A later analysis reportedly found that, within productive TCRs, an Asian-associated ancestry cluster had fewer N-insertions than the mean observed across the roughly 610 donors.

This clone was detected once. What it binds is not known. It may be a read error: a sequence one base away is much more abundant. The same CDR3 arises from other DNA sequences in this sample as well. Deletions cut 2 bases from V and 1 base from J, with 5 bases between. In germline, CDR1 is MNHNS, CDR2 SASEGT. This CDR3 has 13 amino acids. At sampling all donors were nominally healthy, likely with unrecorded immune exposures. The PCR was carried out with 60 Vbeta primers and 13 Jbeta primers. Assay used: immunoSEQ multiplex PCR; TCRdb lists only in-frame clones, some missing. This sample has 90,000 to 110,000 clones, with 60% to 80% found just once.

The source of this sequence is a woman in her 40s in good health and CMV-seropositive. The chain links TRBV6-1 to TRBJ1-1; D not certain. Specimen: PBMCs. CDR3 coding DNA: TGTGCCAGCAGTGAAACTGGGAACACTGAAGCTTTCTTT. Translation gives CASSETGNTEAFF.